This TCR beta chain was profiled in a study of cytomegalovirus exposure and HLA in healthy donors. Researchers ran the PCR with 60 Vbeta and 13 Jbeta primers. Here immunoSEQ multiplex PCR was the method, and the copy in TCRdb shows in-frame clones only, minus some. The table has 85,000 to 130,000 clones, roughly 80% seen once. V lost 4 bases to trimming and J lost 5 bases, with 11 bases between them. This CDR3 is built from 12 residues. Germline values: CDR1 GTSNPN, CDR2 SVGIG (reference sequence). Sequencing was done on a sample of PBMCs. The receptor's source is a man in his sixties in good health and CMV-seronegative. The rearrangement links TRBV30 to TRBJ2-5, with a weak D call TRBD2 (7 bases). The CDR3 DNA sequence: TGTGCCTGGAACGGGGGGCTGGAGACCCAGTACTTC. It yields the protein CAWNGGLETQYF. The whole variable domain, filled in from reference TRBV30 and TRBJ2-5, reads SQTIHQWPATLVQPVGSPLSLECTVEGTSNPNLYWYRQAAGRGLQLLFYSVGIGQISSEVPQNLSASRPQDRQFILSSKKLLLSDSGFYLCAWNGGLETQYFGPGTRLLVL.